This T cell receptor beta chain stems from a study of blood T cells in healthy people across ages. This clonotype was counted only a few times. Its antigen is unknown. A second PCR, run for roughly 7 to 11 cycles, used a sample-barcoded 5' primer plus a J-beta primer mix. Each of the samples gave a minimum of 3 million paired-end reads that contained CDR3. TCRdb re-derived calls from the 5' RACE reads in MiXCR, one entry per CDR3 protein. The data hold about 380,000 distinct CDR3 sequences, with more than 45% observed a single time. The V gene's germline CDR1 is DFQATT and CDR2 SNEGSKA (reference sequence). This CDR3 is 14 amino acids long. General observations from the study: Considered underestimates were the diversity estimates obtained from one million T cells.

This TCR was recovered from a man in his 60s in good health. The sample taken for sequencing was blood. J is TRBJ2-7 and V is TRBV20-1, with 9 bases aligning to TRBD1. The J call may not be correct, given that the DNA end is closer to TRBJ2-5. This CDR3 reads CSARKQGAQETQYF. The CDR3 DNA sequence: TGCAGTGCTAGGAAACAGGGGGCACAGGAGACCCAGTACTTC.